The 17 T cell receptor beta chains presented below share a single source sample, sequenced in a study of CD8+ T cells in alopecia areata. It was cDNA, reverse transcribed from extracted RNA, that served as the sequencing template. Sequenced by immunoSEQ multiplex PCR; TCRdb stores in-frame clones only, minus some. The sample contains hundreds of thousands of clones, over 45% of which appear only once. Regarding treatment: oral pan-JAK inhibitor, 5-10 mg twice daily. The sequencing used CD4+ T cells sorted from blood, collected around week 52, from a patient treated with tofacitinib. The receptors here all came from a human donor with alopecia areata.

Comments on this clone: One end of the junction fails to match germline, which may point to a read error. The gene calls are TRBV2 and TRBJ2-4; tentative D call: TRBD1 (5 bases). The V gene's germline CDR1 is SNHLY and CDR2 FYNNEI. The CDR3 has 13 residues. The DNA for the CDR3 is TGTGCCAGCAGTGCCGACACCACTCCGCTGGGGCACTTC. Protein sequence: CASSADTTPLGHF.

The rearrangement joins TRBV2 to TRBJ1-1, with 8 bases that match TRBD1. Germline lookup yields CDR1 SNHLY and CDR2 FYNNEI. The CDR3 consists of 13 residues. Trimming removed 6 bases from V and 4 bases from J; junction bases left unmatched: 4. CDR3: CASRDRETTEAFF. CDR3 DNA sequence: TGTGCCAGCAGGGACAGGGAGACCACTGAAGCTTTCTTT.

Only a few counts were recorded for this clone. The gene calls are TRBV28 and TRBJ1-2; D gene uncertain. V was shortened by 3 bases and J by 8 bases, with 7 bases between the two germline ends. Germline-derived CDR1 and CDR2 are MDHEN and SYDVKM. This CDR3 contains 11 residues. The CDR3 DNA sequence: TGTGCCAGCAGTTTTGTTGGAGGCTACACCTTC. As protein: CASSFVGGYTF.

The V gene is TRBV7-9, the J gene TRBJ2-5, with D unresolved. This CDR3 contains 14 residues. The V and J ends lost 1 base and 1 base respectively, with 7 bases between them. Germline V lookup: CDR1 SEHNR, CDR2 FQNEAQ (reference sequence). The DNA for the CDR3 is TGTGCCAGCAGCTTAGACGGGTTCCAAGAGACCCAGTACTTC. Translating it yields CASSLDGFQETQYF.

V gene TRBV6-6 combines with J gene TRBJ1-2; a weak D match, TRBD1 (6 bases). The CDR3 loop spans 14 amino acids. From germline, CDR1 is MNHNY and CDR2 SVGAGI (reference sequence). V dropped 4 bases and J dropped 4 bases, with 13 bases sitting between them. CDR3 DNA sequence: TGTGCCAGCAGTTTCACAGGGAACCCCTATGGCTACACCTTC. Amino acids: CASSFTGNPYGYTF.

V and J are TRBV15 and TRBJ2-5; D is unresolved. Trimming shortened V by 0 bases and J by 4 bases, and 6 bases separated the two germline ends. This CDR3 is 13 amino acids long. Germline lookup yields CDR1 LNHNV and CDR2 YYDKDF (reference sequence). CDR3 DNA sequence: TGTGCCACCAGCAGAGATCTAGGAGAGACCCAGTACTTC. Translated, it gives CATSRDLGETQYF.

This clone was detected only once. One end of the junction does not line up with germline, which may come from a read error. The V and J genes are TRBV7-6 and TRBJ2-7, with 7 bases lining up with TRBD1. This CDR3 is built from 14 residues. Germline V gene sequence: CDR1 SGHVS, CDR2 FNYEAQ. This CDR3 is CASSLNRGSHEQYF. In DNA, the CDR3 is TGTGCCAGCAGCTTAAACAGGGGCTCCCACGAGCAGTACTTC.

The CDR3 DNA is TGTGCCAGCAGGCGACAGGGGCACTATGGCTACACCTTC. Translated: CASRRQGHYGYTF. The chain carries TRBV6-5 and TRBJ1-2, with 8 nucleotides matching TRBD1. V was pared by 6 bases and J by 3 bases, with 3 bases of the junction left unmatched. Per the germline V gene, CDR1 is MNHEY and CDR2 is SVGAGI. The CDR3 contains 13 residues.

V usage is TRBV30 and J usage is TRBJ1-1; TRBD1 is a possible D gene (5 bases). CDR3 length equals 12 residues. Trimming cost V 1 base and J 5 bases, with 8 bases left between them. Germline-derived CDR1 and CDR2 are GTSNPN and SVGIG (reference sequence). The CDR3 is CAWSGGWTEAFF. The CDR3 nucleotides read TGTGCCTGGAGTGGGGGGTGGACTGAAGCTTTCTTT. The complete variable domain, with remaining parts taken from reference TRBV30 and TRBJ1-1, reads SQTIHQWPATLVQPVGSPLSLECTVEGTSNPNLYWYRQAAGRGLQLLFYSVGIGQISSEVPQNLSASRPQDRQFILSSKKLLLSDSGFYLCAWSGGWTEAFFGQGTRLTVV.

Ten or more counts support this clone. The chain employs TRBV6-1 and TRBJ1-2; D remains ambiguous. Germline V gives CDR1 MNHNS, CDR2 SASEGT. Trimming removed 4 bases at V and 6 bases at J, with 9 bases between. This CDR3 comprises 12 residues. CDR3 bases: TGTGCCAGCAGTGTGGCAGGACATGGCTACACCTTC. Translation: CASSVAGHGYTF.

The genes are TRBV5-6 and TRBJ2-7, with D tentatively TRBD1 (6 bases). Germline loops: CDR1 SGHDT, CDR2 YYEEEE. The V end lost 5 bases, the J end lost 2 bases, and 11 bases lay between the germline ends. CDR3 length equals 13 residues. The CDR3: CASSDRLTYEQYF. The CDR3 region has the DNA TGTGCCAGCAGTGACAGGCTCACCTACGAGCAGTACTTC.

Regarding this clone: This specimen includes other DNA sequences encoding the same CDR3. The chain has TRBV2 and TRBJ1-6, with TRBD1 identical over 9 bases. Unmatched junction bases numbered 1, after V lost 0 bases and J lost 7 bases. The length of the CDR3 is 15 residues. The germline V gene encodes CDR1 SNHLY and CDR2 FYNNEI. The CDR3 loop is CASSEAGQGNSPLHF. CDR3 nucleotide sequence: TGTGCCAGCAGTGAAGCAGGACAGGGGAATTCACCCCTCCACTTT.

This clone was detected a few times. J is TRBJ2-2 and V is TRBV6-6, with a weak D call TRBD2 (5 bases). The CDR3 consists of 13 residues. In germline, CDR1 is MNHNY, CDR2 SVGAGI (reference sequence). Trimming removed 5 bases at V and 5 bases at J, with 9 bases between. The CDR3 reads CASSMSGTGELFF. The CDR3 DNA is TGTGCCAGCAGTATGAGCGGTACCGGGGAGCTGTTTTTT.

The chain carries TRBV7-9 and TRBJ2-7; D not resolved. CDR3 size: 13 residues. V was clipped by 5 bases and J by 9 bases, with 17 bases between them. The germline gives CDR1 SEHNR, CDR2 FQNEAQ (reference sequence). As DNA, the CDR3 is TGTGCCAGCAGCGAAGTACTATTGACCGGGCAGTACTTC. It yields the protein CASSEVLLTGQYF.

The V call is TRBV2, the J call TRBJ2-7; either TRBD1 or TRBD2 may fit D (6 bases each). CDR3 length: 15 residues. Trimming removed 10 bases from V and 2 bases from J, with 21 bases in between. Germline V gene lookup returns CDR1 SNHLY and CDR2 FYNNEI. This CDR3 reads CAITPEGDHPYEQYF. CDR3 bases: TGTGCCATCACCCCGGAGGGGGATCATCCCTACGAGCAGTACTTC.

This chain joins TRBV2 and TRBJ1-1; TRBD1 might be the D (6 bases). V was shortened by 8 bases and J by 6 bases, with 16 bases between the two germline ends. Germline CDR1 and CDR2: SNHLY and FYNNEI. This CDR3 region has 13 residues. The CDR3 region is CASVLEGGSEAFF. Written as DNA, the CDR3 is TGTGCCAGCGTACTCGAGGGGGGGTCTGAAGCTTTCTTT.

The V and J genes are TRBV29-1 and TRBJ2-3, with D possibly TRBD1 on 6 matching bases. Germline V gives CDR1 SQVTM, CDR2 ANQGSEA. Trimming cost V 4 bases and J 0 bases, with 14 bases left between them. The CDR3 runs to 15 residues. The CDR3 spells CSVGTWTASTDTQYF. The CDR3, as DNA: TGCAGCGTTGGTACATGGACAGCCAGCACAGATACGCAGTATTTT.